What follows are 29 T cell receptor beta chains derived from one specimen sequenced in a study of breast tumors, draining lymph nodes, adjacent tissues. TCRdb independently ran MiXCR on the multiplex PCR reads; one entry per CDR3 protein. Of 50,000 to 55,000 distinct CDR3 sequences in the sample, less than 55% are singletons; the top ten hold approximately 10%. Input material: breast tumor tissue. Source of these receptors: a female donor with breast cancer. Some clones in this sample may be carry-over from other donors' samples.

This clonotype is medium-sized by share. The chain employs TRBV10-1 and TRBJ2-7, with TRBD2 identical over 7 bases. The CDR3 extends over 14 amino acids. The germline CDR1 and CDR2 sequences are WNHNN and SYGVQD (reference sequence). The V and J ends lost 0 bases and 4 bases, in that order; junction bases with no gene match: 3. The CDR3 DNA sequence: TGCGCCAGCAGTGAGTCTTGGGGGGGTTACGAGCAGTACTTC. This sequence encodes CASSESWGGYEQYF.

This clonotype was detected ten times or more. The gene calls are TRBV4-1 and TRBJ2-1; the match to TRBD1 covers 9 bases. The CDR3 totals 17 residues. Trimming took 0 bases from V and 9 from J; bases not matched to a gene: 12. Germline lookup yields CDR1 MGHRA and CDR2 YSYEKL. CDR3 DNA: TGCGCCAGCAGCCAAGAACAAGAAGGGACAGGGTCCGCTGAGCAGTTCTTC. Translated: CASSQEQEGTGSAEQFF.

This clonotype appeared many times. V gene TRBV24-1 combines with J gene TRBJ1-5, with D maybe TRBD1 (5 bases). Germline values: CDR1 KGHDR, CDR2 SFDVKD. There are 15 residues in the CDR3. Trimming removed 3 bases at V and 3 bases at J, with 11 bases between. The CDR3 DNA follows: TGTGCCACCAGTGATGCAGGGTCTGACAATCAGCCCCAGCATTTT. Translated, it gives CATSDAGSDNQPQHF.

The table lists this clonotype with many counts. The chain carries TRBV28 and TRBJ1-4; D perhaps matches TRBD1 (5 bases). CDR1 is MDHEN, CDR2 SYDVKM, per germline. The CDR3 length is 16 residues. Trimming cost V 6 bases and J 8 bases, with 22 bases left between them. CDR3 loop: CASSQDPGRAGEKLFF. The CDR3, as DNA: TGTGCCAGCAGCCAAGACCCGGGACGGGCTGGAGAAAAACTGTTTTTT.

This clonotype was detected ten times or more. The J gene is TRBJ2-3, the V gene TRBV20-1; no firm D call. CDR1 and CDR2 from the germline V gene are DFQATT and SNEGSKA (reference sequence). The CDR3 totals 11 residues. The germline V and J ends were trimmed by 8 bases and 5 bases, with 11 bases remaining between them. The chain's CDR3 is CSSGVGDTQYF. As DNA, the CDR3 is TGCAGTAGTGGGGTTGGAGATACGCAGTATTTT.

This clonotype was observed at least ten times. The chain couples TRBV30 to TRBJ1-6; perhaps TRBD1 as D (5 bases). Between the trimmed V and J ends, which lost 6 bases and 4 bases, there was a span of 10 bases. The CDR3 is made up of 13 amino acids. Germline CDR1 is GTSNPN and CDR2 is SVGIG (reference sequence). In DNA form, the CDR3 reads TGTGCCTGCACAGGAGAGTATAATTCACCCCTCCACTTT. Translated: CACTGEYNSPLHF.

This clonotype was seen ten or more times. The chain is built from TRBV7-2 and TRBJ2-3; 7 bases fit TRBD2. After removal of 5 bases from V and 3 bases from J, the junction contained 8 bases not matched to a gene. The CDR3 is made up of 15 amino acids. Germline CDR1 SGHTA, CDR2 FQGNSA. The CDR3 nucleotides read TGTGCCAGCAGCATAATGACTAGCTATACAGATACGCAGTATTTT. Amino acid sequence: CASSIMTSYTDTQYF.

This clonotype was seen a handful of times. It may be a read error: a sequence one base away is much more abundant. The genes are TRBV12-3 or TRBV12-4 and TRBJ2-2; D may be TRBD1 or TRBD2 (5 bases each). V gave up 3 bases and J gave up 3 bases, with 8 bases separating them. The CDR3 is 14 residues long. Here the CDR3 DNA reads TGTGCCAGCAGTTTCGTGGGGGACACCGGGGAGCTGTTTTTT. Translated, it gives CASSFVGDTGELFF.

This clonotype was detected many times. The chain combines TRBV20-1 with TRBJ2-5; TRBD2 might be the D (5 bases). Trimming took off 4 bases at V and 3 bases at J, with 21 bases between the two ends. Germline CDR1 DFQATT, CDR2 SNEGSKA (reference sequence). The CDR3 has 16 amino acids. CDR3 DNA sequence: TGCAGTGCTAACCGAGCCGGCCGGGGTGGAGAAGAGACCCAGTACTTC. Its protein product is CSANRAGRGGEETQYF.

The rearrangement links TRBV14 to TRBJ2-1; 8 positions match TRBD1. Trimming cost V 2 bases and J 14 bases; bases outside gene matches: 5. Germline V CDR1 and CDR2: SGHDN, FVKESK. This CDR3 region has 12 residues. The CDR3 region is CASSQHRGWEFF. In nucleotides, the CDR3 is TGTGCCAGCAGCCAACACAGGGGGTGGGAGTTCTTC.

This clonotype was seen at least ten times. V usage is TRBV13 and J usage is TRBJ2-5; D possibly matches TRBD1 or TRBD2 (5 bases each). Trimming cost V 4 bases and J 0 bases, with 12 bases left between them. This CDR3 has 15 amino acids. Germline values: CDR1 PRHDT, CDR2 FYEKMQ (reference sequence). The CDR3 here is CASSSGTAYQETQYF. For the CDR3, the DNA is TGTGCCAGCAGCTCAGGGACGGCGTACCAAGAGACCCAGTACTTC.

This clonotype was picked up many times. This chain connects TRBV12-3 or TRBV12-4 to TRBJ2-2; 7 bases line up with TRBD1. This CDR3 region has 17 residues. The ends lost 5 bases at V and 2 bases at J; junction bases unmatched: 11. The CDR3 sequence: CASSPPQGDRNTGELFF. CDR3 DNA sequence: TGTGCCAGCAGTCCCCCGCAGGGGGACAGAAACACCGGGGAGCTGTTTTTT.

This clonotype was found many times. V gene TRBV6-5 combines with J gene TRBJ1-5, with D hard to call. V was shortened by 0 bases and J by 6 bases, with 6 bases between the two germline ends. CDR3 length: 13 amino acids. CDR1 and CDR2 (germline): MNHEY, SVGAGI. This CDR3 is CASSYSISQPQHF. The CDR3 DNA reads TGTGCCAGCAGTTACTCGATTTCTCAGCCCCAGCATTTT.

This clonotype was seen a handful of times. A much larger clonotype is one base distant, so this may be a read error. The chain combines TRBV20-1 with TRBJ2-1; D remains ambiguous. Germline CDR1 DFQATT, CDR2 SNEGSKA (reference sequence). This CDR3 is 11 amino acids long. The CDR3 coding sequence is TGCAGTGCTAGTTCGTACAATGAGCAGTCCTTC. Amino acid sequence: CSASSYNEQSF.

This clonotype was observed many times. Since a much larger clone is just one base distant, this may be a read error. The rearrangement links TRBV11-2 to TRBJ2-1, with 8 bases identical to TRBD2. This CDR3 is 17 amino acids long. The J segment lost 5 bases and the V segment lost 2 bases, leaving 11 bases of the junction unmatched. Germline V CDR1 and CDR2: SGHAT, FQNNGV. The CDR3 nucleotides are TGTGCCAGCAGCTTATTCGGCCCGGCACTAGCGGACAATGAGCAGTTCTTC. Translation gives CASSLFGPALADNEQFF.

This clonotype has ten or more counts. J is TRBJ2-5 and V is TRBV20-1; a weak D match, TRBD2 (6 bases). CDR3 length equals 13 residues. V dropped 5 bases and J dropped 1 base, with 11 bases sitting between them. From germline, CDR1 is DFQATT and CDR2 SNEGSKA (reference sequence). The CDR3 bases are TGCAGTGCTTATAGCGGATTCCAAGAGACCCAGTACTTC. Its protein product is CSAYSGFQETQYF.

This clonotype showed up many times. V usage is TRBV11-2 and J usage is TRBJ2-7, with 7 bases identical to TRBD2. J was trimmed by 6 bases and V by 5 bases; bases with no gene match: 7. Germline CDR1 is SGHAT and CDR2 is FQNNGV. The CDR3 consists of 13 residues. The CDR3 bases are TGTGCCAGCAGCCTCGAGCGGGATCGCGAGCAGTACTTC. This codes for CASSLERDREQYF.

At least ten counts were recorded for this clonotype. A much larger clone is a single base away; this may be a read error. The J gene is TRBJ2-1, the V gene TRBV20-1; 11 positions match TRBD2. CDR1 and CDR2 from the germline V gene are DFQATT and SNEGSKA (reference sequence). CDR3 size: 14 residues. The CDR3 coding sequence is TGCAGTGCTGGAGAGGGACTAGCGGACACTGAGCAGTTCTTC. Translation: CSAGEGLADTEQFF.

Details on this clonotype: A junction end diverges from the germline sequence, so it may reflect a read error. The J gene is TRBJ2-1, the V gene TRBV6-5; TRBD1 matches at 8 bases. The CDR3 is 15 amino acids. CDR1 and CDR2 from the germline V gene are MNHEY and SVGAGI. CDR3 protein: CASSHSLQGGSEQFF. The CDR3 nucleotides read TGTGCCAGCAGTCACTCGTTACAGGGGGGCAGTGAGCAGTTCTTC.

The table lists this clonotype with many counts. This chain uses TRBV5-1 with TRBJ2-3; D is possibly TRBD1 (6 bases). This CDR3 region has 17 residues. Trimming took 4 bases from V and 0 from J, leaving 18 bases between them. The V gene's germline CDR1 is SGHRS and CDR2 YFSETQ. In DNA, the CDR3 is TGCGCCAGCAGCCTCTACCCTTACAGGGAAAGCACAGATACGCAGTATTTT. Translation: CASSLYPYRESTDTQYF.

The V and J genes are TRBV7-9 and TRBJ2-7; 11 bases match TRBD2. V shed 4 bases and J 0 bases; nucleotides not matched to a gene: 8. CDR1 SEHNR and CDR2 FQNEAQ come from the germline V gene (reference sequence). The CDR3 has 17 residues. In DNA form, the CDR3 reads TGTGCCAGCAGCTCCCCCCTAGCGGGAGGCGACTCCTACGAGCAGTACTTC. Translation: CASSSPLAGGDSYEQYF.

Many counts were recorded for this clonotype. V and J are TRBV9 and TRBJ2-3, with TRBD1 as a possible D gene (6 bases). V was clipped by 4 bases and J by 3 bases, with 15 bases between them. CDR3 length: 15 residues. In germline, CDR1 is SGDLS, CDR2 YYNGEE. The CDR3 sequence is CASSPRQGRTDTQYF. The CDR3 DNA sequence: TGTGCCAGCAGCCCTAGGCAGGGGCGAACAGATACGCAGTATTTT. Full variable domain (rest looked up from reference TRBV9 and TRBJ2-3): DSGVTQTPKHLITATGQRVTLRCSPRSGDLSVYWYQQSLDQGLQFLIQYYNGEERAKGNILERFSAQQFPDLHSELNLSSLELGDSALYFCASSPRQGRTDTQYFGPGTRLTVL.

The table lists this clonotype with many counts. The rearrangement uses TRBV6-1 and TRBJ2-1, with TRBD2 identical over 10 bases. The CDR3 has 14 amino acids. Germline V lookup: CDR1 MNHNS, CDR2 SASEGT. V lost 4 bases and J lost 6; bases outside the gene matches: 3. DNA of the CDR3: TGTGCCAGCAGTGCTAGCGGGAGCTCCAATGAGCAGTTCTTC. Its protein is CASSASGSSNEQFF.

There are many counts of this clonotype. V gene TRBV20-1 combines with J gene TRBJ2-5; maybe TRBD2 (7 bases). The CDR3 loop spans 15 amino acids. Trimming shortened V by 5 bases and J by 2 bases, and 18 bases separated the two germline ends. Germline loops: CDR1 DFQATT, CDR2 SNEGSKA (reference sequence). The CDR3, as DNA: TGCAGTGCTCTGAGGGGGGGAGGAAGACAAGAGACCCAGTACTTC. Translating gives CSALRGGGRQETQYF.

This clonotype was recorded at least ten times. The CDR3 coding sequence is TGTGCCAGCAGTTACGACAGGGGGTCTCGCAATCAGCCCCAGCATTTT. It is translated as CASSYDRGSRNQPQHF. The chain carries TRBV6-2 or TRBV6-3 and TRBJ1-5; 9 nucleotides align to TRBD1. This CDR3 has 16 amino acids. Germline V lookup: CDR1 MNHEY, CDR2 SVGEGT. Trimming removed 2 bases from V and 2 bases from J; junction bases left unmatched: 4.

To note about this clonotype: This could be a read error, since a much larger clone is one nucleotide away. The chain is built from TRBV18 and TRBJ2-1; TRBD1 agrees at 7 bases. The length of the CDR3 is 14 residues. Germline-derived CDR1 and CDR2 are KGHSH and LQKENI. Here the CDR3 reads CVSHRGRSYNEQFF. Here the CDR3 DNA reads TGTGTCAGCCACAGGGGCCGCTCCTACAATGAGCAGTTCTTC.

The sample holds many counts of this clonotype. The chain has TRBV24-1 and TRBJ1-4; D is ambiguous. Germline CDR1 reads KGHDR; CDR2 reads SFDVKD. This CDR3 spans 12 amino acids. The V end was cut by 3 bases, the J end by 2 bases, with 0 bases between. CDR3 residues: CATSDTNEKLFF. The CDR3 DNA is TGTGCCACCAGTGATACTAATGAAAAACTGTTTTTT.

This rearrangement joins TRBV6-6 to TRBJ1-1, with D possibly TRBD1 on 6 matching bases. The CDR3 runs 16 residues. V lost 5 bases and J 3 bases, leaving 19 bases between the germline ends. Germline V gives CDR1 MNHNY, CDR2 SVGAGI (reference sequence). CDR3 amino acids: CASSHRRGAVDTEAFF. CDR3 coding DNA: TGTGCCAGCAGTCACCGGCGGGGGGCGGTGGACACTGAAGCTTTCTTT.

This clonotype was seen ten or more times. The junction shows a germline mismatch at one end, possibly a read error. The chain is built from TRBV6-6 and TRBJ2-5, with 7 bases matching TRBD1. The length of the CDR3 is 12 residues. Germline V gene sequence: CDR1 MNHNY, CDR2 SVGAGI (reference sequence). The CDR3 region is CASSRQGEAQYF. The CDR3 DNA reads as TGTGCCAGCAGCCGACAGGGAGAGGCCCAGTACTTC.